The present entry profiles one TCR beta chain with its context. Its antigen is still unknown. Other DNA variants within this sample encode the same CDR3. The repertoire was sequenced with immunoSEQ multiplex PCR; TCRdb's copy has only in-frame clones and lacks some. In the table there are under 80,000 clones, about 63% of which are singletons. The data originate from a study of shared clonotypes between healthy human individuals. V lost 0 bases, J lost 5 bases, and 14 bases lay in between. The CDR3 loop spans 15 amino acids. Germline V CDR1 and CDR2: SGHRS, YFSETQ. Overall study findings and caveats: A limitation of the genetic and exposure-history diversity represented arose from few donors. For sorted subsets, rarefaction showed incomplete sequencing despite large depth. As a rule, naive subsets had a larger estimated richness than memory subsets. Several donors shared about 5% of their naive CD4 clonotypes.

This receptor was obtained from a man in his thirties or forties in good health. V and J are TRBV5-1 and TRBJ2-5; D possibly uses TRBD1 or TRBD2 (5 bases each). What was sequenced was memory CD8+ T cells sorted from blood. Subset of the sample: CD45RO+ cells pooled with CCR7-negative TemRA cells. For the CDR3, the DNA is TGCGCCAGCAGCTTGGGAACGTCGGGGCCGGAGACCCAGTACTTC. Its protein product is CASSLGTSGPETQYF.